Below are 4 T cell receptor beta chains sequenced from a single sample in a study of blood T cell repertoires in COVID-19. TCRdb's copy holds only in-frame clones and misses some; the assay was immunoSEQ multiplex PCR. The table includes fewer than 300,000 clones, around 87% detected once. The sequenced material came from peripheral blood. The receptor source for this set is a woman between 45 and 60 years old with acute or convalescent COVID-19.

The chain recombines TRBV5-8 with TRBJ2-1; D may be TRBD2 (5 bases). CDR3 size: 17 residues. CDR1 is SGHTS and CDR2 is YDEGEE in the germline V gene. With 1 base removed from V and 1 base from J, the gap between germline ends came to 15 bases. CDR3 nucleotide sequence: TGTGCCAGCAGCTTGTCTCACAGCGGATTTTCCTACAATGAGCAGTTCTTC. This encodes CASSLSHSGFSYNEQFF.

This clone was counted a single time. The chain couples TRBV6-4 to TRBJ2-5; 9 positions agree with TRBD1. The V gene's germline CDR1 is MRHNA and CDR2 SNTAGT. Unmatched junction bases numbered 14, after V lost 9 bases and J lost 3 bases. The CDR3 extends over 16 amino acids. The CDR3 nucleotides read TGTGCCAGTACAGGGACTGGACAGGGGAAGGAAGAGACCCAGTACTTC. Protein sequence: CASTGTGQGKEETQYF.

The rearrangement links TRBV28 to TRBJ1-2; 7 nucleotides match TRBD1. V trimming: 6 bases; J trimming: 4 bases; junction bases outside the gene matches: 11. The germline gives CDR1 MDHEN, CDR2 SYDVKM. The CDR3 length is 15 residues. CDR3 region: CASSPHGGGSYGYTF. The CDR3 nucleotides are TGTGCCAGCAGCCCCCACGGAGGGGGCAGCTATGGCTACACCTTC.

This chain uses TRBV5-1 with TRBJ1-2; no clear D gene. Germline V gives CDR1 SGHRS, CDR2 YFSETQ. The CDR3 spans 14 residues. Trimming shortened V by 4 bases and J by 0 bases, and 10 bases separated the two germline ends. The CDR3 sequence: CASSHTETNYGYTF. DNA of the CDR3: TGCGCCAGCAGCCATACAGAAACTAACTATGGCTACACCTTC. The full variable domain, completed using reference TRBV5-1 and TRBJ1-2, is KAGVTQTPRYLIKTRGQQVTLSCSPISGHRSVSWYQQTPGQGLQFLFEYFSETQRNKGNFPGRFSGRQFSNSRSEMNVSTLELGDSALYLCASSHTETNYGYTFGSGTRLTVV.